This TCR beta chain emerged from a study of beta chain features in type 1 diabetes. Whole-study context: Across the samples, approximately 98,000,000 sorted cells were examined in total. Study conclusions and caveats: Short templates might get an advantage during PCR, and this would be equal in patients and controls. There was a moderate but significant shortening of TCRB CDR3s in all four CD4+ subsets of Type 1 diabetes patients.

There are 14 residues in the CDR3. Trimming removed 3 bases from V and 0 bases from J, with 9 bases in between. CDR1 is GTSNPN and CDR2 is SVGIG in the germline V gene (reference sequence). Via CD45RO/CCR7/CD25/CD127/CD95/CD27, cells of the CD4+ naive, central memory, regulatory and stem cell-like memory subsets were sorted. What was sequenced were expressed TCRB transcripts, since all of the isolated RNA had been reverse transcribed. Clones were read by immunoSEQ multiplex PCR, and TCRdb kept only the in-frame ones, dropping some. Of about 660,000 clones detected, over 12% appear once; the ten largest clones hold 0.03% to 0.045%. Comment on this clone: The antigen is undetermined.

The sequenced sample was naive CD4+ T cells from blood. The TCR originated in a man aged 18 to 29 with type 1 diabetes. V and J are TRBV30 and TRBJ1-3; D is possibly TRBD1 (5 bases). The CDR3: CAWRPGNSGNTIYF. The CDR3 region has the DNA TGTGCCTGGAGGCCAGGGAACTCTGGAAACACCATATATTTT.